This TCR beta chain came from a study of cytomegalovirus exposure and HLA in healthy donors. Notes on the study in general: Cytomegalovirus-associated status was assigned to 150 to 200 TCR beta chains. Per published reports, the classifier diagnosed cytomegalovirus status with high specificity and sensitivity.

Donors were drawn from the 120-subject validation cohort, separate from the approximately 680-subject first cohort. On this clone: What it binds is not known.

The data were produced by immunoSEQ multiplex PCR, yet TCRdb's version contains in-frame clones alone and is incomplete. The sample lists roughly 330,000 clones, 87% occurring once. Trimming shortened V by 9 bases and J by 7 bases, and 15 bases separated the two germline ends. The length of the CDR3 is 12 residues. Looked up from germline, CDR1 is MDHEN and CDR2 is SYDVKM. The chain couples TRBV28 to TRBJ2-5; possible D gene TRBD2, 5 bases. The sequencing sample was made of PBMCs. The receptor was derived from a woman aged 25-40 years in good health and CMV-seropositive. CDR3 sequence reads: CASRFSEGTQYF. The DNA of the CDR3 is TGTGCCAGTAGATTTTCTGAGGGGACCCAGTACTTC.